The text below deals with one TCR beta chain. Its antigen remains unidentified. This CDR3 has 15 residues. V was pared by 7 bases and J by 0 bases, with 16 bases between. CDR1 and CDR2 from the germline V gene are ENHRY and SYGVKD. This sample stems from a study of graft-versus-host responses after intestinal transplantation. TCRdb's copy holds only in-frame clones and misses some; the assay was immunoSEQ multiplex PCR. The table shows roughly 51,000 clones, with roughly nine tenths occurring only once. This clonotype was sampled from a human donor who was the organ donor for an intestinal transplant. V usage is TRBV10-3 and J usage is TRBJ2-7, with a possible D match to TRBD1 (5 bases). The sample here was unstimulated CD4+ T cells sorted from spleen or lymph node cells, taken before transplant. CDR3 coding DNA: TGTGCCATCACCCCCGGACATTCCAGCTCCTACGAGCAGTACTTC. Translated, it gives CAITPGHSSSYEQYF.